Shown below are 16 T cell receptor beta chains from a single sample sequenced in a study of T cells in Graves' hyperthyroidism and ophthalmopathy. Amplified TCR beta CDR3 regions came from RNA transcripts. RT-PCR in the first round (using the HTBI primer set) targeted the TCR CDR3. One entry per CDR3 protein results from TCRdb running MiXCR on the multiplex PCR reads. Found here are roughly 350,000 distinct CDR3 sequences, approximately 15% of them singletons; the top ten hold 30% to 40%. Sequenced: blood. The receptors come from a woman aged 40 to 50 with Graves' ophthalmopathy.

This clonotype was recorded at least ten times. The V gene is TRBV20-1, the J gene TRBJ1-5; maybe TRBD1 (6 bases). CDR3 size: 17 residues. Germline-derived CDR1 and CDR2 are DFQATT and SNEGSKA (reference sequence). The V gene lost 0 bases and the J gene lost 1 base, with 16 bases spanning the gap. CDR3 DNA: TGCAGTGCTAGAGATACACAGGGATGGGGAAGCAATCAGCCCCAGCATTTT. It is translated as CSARDTQGWGSNQPQHF.

At least ten counts were recorded for this clonotype. The chain uses TRBV6-6 and TRBJ2-7; the match to TRBD1 covers 9 bases. The CDR3 is 16 residues long. Germline V gene data show CDR1 as MNHNY and CDR2 as SVGAGI (reference sequence). V shed 0 bases and J 6 bases; nucleotides not matched to a gene: 9. CDR3 in amino acids: CASSYSSYRGQLEQYF. The CDR3 bases are TGTGCCAGCAGTTACTCGAGCTACAGGGGGCAACTCGAGCAGTACTTC.

This CDR3 reads CASSPSAPGARANSNQPQHF. CDR3 nucleotide sequence: TGTGCCAGCTCACCAAGCGCTCCGGGTGCGAGGGCTAATAGCAATCAGCCCCAGCATTTT. The chain couples TRBV18 to TRBJ1-5; D not resolved. V was trimmed by 2 bases and J by 0 bases, leaving 23 bases between them. CDR3 size: 20 residues. CDR1 and CDR2 (germline): KGHSH, LQKENI.

The sample holds many counts of this clonotype. This chain joins TRBV12-3 or TRBV12-4 and TRBJ2-7, with D perhaps given as TRBD1 or TRBD2 (5 bases each). Between the trimmed V and J ends, which lost 6 bases and 6 bases, there was a span of 21 bases. The CDR3 extends over 15 amino acids. The chain's CDR3 is CASSPTGAASLEQYF. The CDR3, as DNA: TGTGCCAGCAGCCCGACCGGGGCCGCATCCCTCGAGCAGTACTTC.

This chain uses TRBV29-1 with TRBJ1-2; 7 bases map to TRBD1. Germline CDR1 SQVTM, CDR2 ANQGSEA. The CDR3 runs to 13 residues. V shed 7 bases, J shed 3 bases, and the junction held 8 bases outside the gene matches. In DNA, the CDR3 is TGCAGCGCCGACCAGGGGGAGCACTATGGCTACACCTTC. Translated: CSADQGEHYGYTF.

This clonotype has a handful of counts. This chain links TRBV2 with TRBJ1-3; 7 bases are a match to TRBD1. Germline-derived CDR1 and CDR2 are SNHLY and FYNNEI. With 9 bases clipped from V and 3 bases from J, the junction kept 5 bases outside the gene matches. CDR3 length: 13 amino acids. DNA of the CDR3: TGTGCCAGGGAAACAGGGGATGGAAACACCATATATTTT. It is translated as CARETGDGNTIYF.

The J gene is TRBJ2-1, the V gene TRBV20-1; D is undetermined. Looked up from germline, CDR1 is DFQATT and CDR2 is SNEGSKA (reference sequence). V lost 3 bases, J lost 4 bases, and 19 bases lay in between. The CDR3 length is 16 residues. The CDR3: CSASPLKSAIYNEQFF. The CDR3 bases are TGCAGTGCTAGCCCCTTGAAATCAGCGATATACAATGAGCAGTTCTTC.

This clonotype occurred a few times. With a much larger clone just one base away, this may be a read error. This chain uses TRBV6-5 with TRBJ1-2; tentative D call: TRBD1 (5 bases). This CDR3 comprises 14 residues. The germline gives CDR1 MNHEY, CDR2 SVGAGI. The CDR3 DNA reads TGTGCCAGCGGTTACTCAAGGGGCCACTATGGCTACACCTTC. Encoded protein: CASGYSRGHYGYTF.

This clonotype was detected many times. This chain connects TRBV6-1 to TRBJ2-5; 8 bases align to TRBD2. J lost 4 bases, V lost 2 bases, and 6 bases had no gene match. Germline CDR1 reads MNHNS; CDR2 reads SASEGT. The CDR3 sequence is 15 residues long. CDR3 sequence: CASSESSGSGETQYF. CDR3 DNA sequence: TGTGCCAGCAGTGAATCTAGCGGGTCTGGAGAGACCCAGTACTTC.

V gene TRBV6-2 or TRBV6-3 combines with J gene TRBJ2-5; a weak D match, TRBD2 (6 bases). In germline, CDR1 is MNHEY, CDR2 SVGEGT. Trimming took 7 bases from V and 1 from J, leaving 16 bases between them. This CDR3 spans 15 amino acids. The CDR3 is CASINGRSSQETQYF. CDR3 coding DNA: TGTGCCAGCATTAACGGGAGATCCTCCCAAGAGACCCAGTACTTC.

This chain links TRBV19 with TRBJ1-1; possible D gene TRBD1, 5 bases. The CDR3 sequence is 15 residues long. CDR1 is LNHDA and CDR2 is SQIVND in the germline V gene (reference sequence). Between the trimmed V and J ends, which lost 4 bases and 5 bases, there was a span of 17 bases. The CDR3 nucleotides are TGTGCCAGTAGTAAGGGACGGACCTGGAGGACTGAAGCTTTCTTT. Protein sequence: CASSKGRTWRTEAFF.

The chain has TRBV12-3 or TRBV12-4 and TRBJ1-3; D is uncertain. CDR3 size: 17 residues. V was clipped by 10 bases and J by 1 base, with 23 bases between them. The CDR3 is CANTFALRELSGNTIYF. CDR3 nucleotides: TGTGCCAACACATTTGCTTTAAGGGAGCTGTCTGGAAACACCATATATTTT.

As to this clonotype: A read error is possible here, since a much larger clone lies one base away. The CDR3 nucleotides are TGTGCCAGCCACCTAGCGGCTAGCACAGATACGCAGTGTTTT. Amino acid sequence: CASHLAASTDTQCF. The chain recombines TRBV2 with TRBJ2-3, with 7 bases aligning to TRBD2. This CDR3 region has 14 residues. Germline V gene data show CDR1 as SNHLY and CDR2 as FYNNEI.

This clonotype appeared many times. The chain joins TRBV11-3 to TRBJ2-2, with 11 bases that match TRBD2. The CDR3 runs 15 residues. V lost 5 bases to trimming and J lost 7 bases; unmatched junction nucleotides: 6. CDR1 is SGHNT, CDR2 YENEEA, per germline. CDR3 sequence: CASSPTSGGGGELFF. For the CDR3, the DNA is TGTGCCAGCAGCCCCACTAGCGGGGGAGGCGGGGAGCTGTTTTTT. The variable domain in full, completed from reference TRBV11-3 and TRBJ2-2, reads EAGVVQSPRYKIIEKKQPVAFWCNPISGHNTLYWYLQNLGQGPELLIRYENEEAVDDSQLPKDRFSAERLKGVDSTLKIQPAELGDSAVYLCASSPTSGGGGELFFGEGSRLTVL.

This clonotype was detected only a few times. This chain connects TRBV19 to TRBJ2-3; the match to TRBD2 covers 7 bases. The CDR3 spans 12 residues. V shed 11 bases and J 5 bases; nucleotides not matched to a gene: 7. CDR1 and CDR2 (germline): LNHDA, SQIVND (reference sequence). CDR3: CAVQAGQDTQYF. The CDR3 coding sequence is TGTGCCGTCCAAGCGGGGCAAGATACGCAGTATTTT.

This clonotype was observed at least ten times. The chain is built from TRBV24-1 and TRBJ2-3, with 8 bases aligning to TRBD2. Germline CDR1 and CDR2: KGHDR and SFDVKD. The CDR3 runs 15 residues. V shed 9 bases, J shed 4 bases, and the junction held 11 bases outside the gene matches. This CDR3 is CATSSLAGGADTQYF. Written as DNA, the CDR3 is TGTGCCACCTCCAGTTTGGCGGGAGGAGCAGATACGCAGTATTTT.